The 18 T cell receptor beta chains below all came from one sample that was sequenced in a study of blood T cells in healthy people across ages (dated by TCRdb to between 2015 and 2017). Preparation of the library involved 5' RACE. The sample was run on an Illumina HiSeq 2500. A second PCR of 7 to 11 cycles was performed with a sample-barcoded 5' primer and a J-beta primer mix. TCRdb reanalyzed the raw reads on its own, using fastp at Q25 for trimming and MiXCR for clone calling, and kept in-frame beta chains. Every distinct CDR3 protein forms one entry, paired with its most common genes and DNA. The sample contains 1.2 million to 1.5 million distinct CDR3 sequences, 42% of them found a single time. Together, the top ten hold around 8% of the sample. Sequenced sample: blood. The source is a young woman in good health.

This chain connects TRBV5-1 to TRBJ1-1; 9 nucleotides agree with TRBD1. This CDR3 is built from 16 residues. Per germline, CDR1 SGHRS and CDR2 YFSETQ. Losses at the gene ends were 2 bases for V and 0 bases for J; bases not matched to a gene: 5. DNA of the CDR3: TGCGCCAGCAGCTTAGGAGGGACAGGGATGAACACTGAAGCTTTCTTT. Protein: CASSLGGTGMNTEAFF.

This clonotype was counted a few times. The chain combines TRBV6-1 with TRBJ2-7; a possible D gene is TRBD1 (5 bases). The end of the DNA fits TRBJ2-5 better, so the J call may be wrong. Germline V lookup: CDR1 MNHNS, CDR2 SASEGT. CDR3 length: 14 amino acids. In nucleotides, the CDR3 is TGTGCCAGCAGCATAAAGGACACGAAAGAGACCCAGTACTTC. Amino acid sequence: CASSIKDTKETQYF.

This clonotype was counted many times. The chain links TRBV27 to TRBJ2-1; perhaps TRBD1 as D (6 bases). Germline V gene sequence: CDR1 MNHEY, CDR2 SMNVEV (reference sequence). Between the trimmed V and J ends, which lost 0 bases and 7 bases, there was a span of 7 bases. This CDR3 region has 13 residues. CDR3 bases: TGTGCCAGCAGTTTATCTAGGGGGAATGAGCAGTTCTTC. Amino acid sequence: CASSLSRGNEQFF.

The table lists this clonotype with a few counts. The chain employs TRBV11-1 and TRBJ2-5, with D unresolved. The V end lost 5 bases, the J end lost 2 bases, and 15 bases lay between the germline ends. This CDR3 is 15 amino acids long. CDR1 and CDR2 from the germline V gene are SGHAT and FQDESV (reference sequence). The CDR3 is CASSVLRVTQETQYF. DNA for the CDR3: TGTGCCAGCAGCGTCCTACGGGTTACTCAAGAGACCCAGTACTTC.

This clonotype has just one count. The chain has TRBV4-1 and TRBJ2-1; TRBD2 matches at 9 bases. CDR3 size: 16 residues. V dropped 7 bases and J dropped 9; count of bases not matched to a gene: 16. CDR1 is MGHRA and CDR2 is YSYEKL in the germline V gene. The CDR3 sequence is CASKSPGTSYDSEQFF. The CDR3 DNA is TGCGCCAGCAAGTCCCCCGGGACTAGCTACGATAGTGAGCAGTTCTTC.

This rearrangement joins TRBV12-3 or TRBV12-4 to TRBJ2-5; the match to TRBD2 covers 7 bases. The ends lost 5 bases at V and 0 bases at J; junction bases unmatched: 6. There are 15 residues in the CDR3. In nucleotides, the CDR3 is TGTGCCAGCAGTCCAACCGGGACTAACCAAGAGACCCAGTACTTC. This translates into CASSPTGTNQETQYF.

The chain is built from TRBV11-3 and TRBJ2-4; D remains ambiguous. This CDR3 comprises 13 residues. Germline CDR1 is SGHNT and CDR2 is YENEEA. Trimming removed 0 bases from V and 13 bases from J, with 13 bases in between. The CDR3, as DNA: TGTGCCAGCAGCTTAGATCCCCTAGAACGGCAGTACTTC. Translation: CASSLDPLERQYF.

The gene calls are TRBV29-1 and TRBJ2-5; tentatively, D is TRBD2 (5 bases). The CDR3 extends over 13 amino acids. Germline V lookup: CDR1 SQVTM, CDR2 ANQGSEA. The V gene lost 4 bases and the J gene lost 5 bases, with 14 bases spanning the gap. The CDR3 loop is CSVVGGRVETQYF. DNA of the CDR3: TGCAGCGTTGTAGGAGGAAGGGTTGAGACCCAGTACTTC.

The CDR3 is CSALKGLAGGQETQYF. The CDR3 DNA is TGCAGTGCTTTAAAGGGACTAGCGGGAGGTCAAGAGACCCAGTACTTC. This sequence joins TRBV20-1 and TRBJ2-5; TRBD2 matches 15 bases. V lost 5 bases and J lost 2; bases outside the gene matches: 6. The CDR3 is made up of 16 amino acids. Germline values: CDR1 DFQATT, CDR2 SNEGSKA (reference sequence).

The rearrangement links TRBV10-3 to TRBJ2-7; TRBD2 agrees at 9 bases. This CDR3 has 16 residues. The germline V gene has CDR1 ENHRY and CDR2 SYGVKD. J lost 7 bases, V lost 0 bases, and 10 bases had no gene match. CDR3 amino acids: CAISESRSGSDNEQYF. CDR3 DNA: TGTGCCATCAGTGAGTCTCGTAGCGGGAGTGACAATGAGCAGTACTTC.

With regard to this clonotype: This may be a read error: a much more frequent sequence differs by one nucleotide. CDR3 sequence: CASSQQGDQPQHF. CDR3 bases: TGTGCCAGCAGCCAACAGGGGGATCAGCCCCAGCATTTT. The chain employs TRBV7-2 and TRBJ1-5, with 8 bases matching TRBD1. The CDR3 has 13 residues. The trim removed 5 bases at V and 5 bases at J, leaving 2 bases unmatched. Germline V CDR1 and CDR2: SGHTA, FQGNSA.

In its sample, this clonotype was seen a few times. Just one base apart from a much larger clone, this may be a read error. The V and J genes are TRBV5-1 and TRBJ2-1; no clear D. The V gene lost 7 bases and the J gene lost 6 bases, with 11 bases spanning the gap. Germline V gene lookup returns CDR1 SGHRS and CDR2 YFSETQ. The CDR3 loop spans 12 amino acids. As DNA, the CDR3 is TGCGCCAGCGGGCCCCGCGGCAATGAGCAGTTCTTC. Residues: CASGPRGNEQFF. The variable domain in full, with the rest retrieved from reference TRBV5-1 and TRBJ2-1, is KAGVTQTPRYLIKTRGQQVTLSCSPISGHRSVSWYQQTPGQGLQFLFEYFSETQRNKGNFPGRFSGRQFSNSRSEMNVSTLELGDSALYLCASGPRGNEQFFGPGTRLTVL.

This clonotype was seen more than once but under ten times. V usage is TRBV6-5 and J usage is TRBJ1-4; D gene ambiguous. Germline CDR1 reads MNHEY; CDR2 reads SVGAGI. The V end was cut by 7 bases, the J end by 13 bases, with 7 bases between. This CDR3 contains 9 residues. CDR3 coding DNA: TGTGCCAGCATGCCCGGACTGTTTTTT. This encodes CASMPGLFF.

This chain connects TRBV27 to TRBJ1-2; possible D gene TRBD1, 6 bases. This CDR3 is 14 amino acids long. V lost 6 bases, J lost 3 bases, and 14 bases lay in between. CDR1 and CDR2 (germline): MNHEY, SMNVEV (reference sequence). The CDR3 loop reads CASRRAGGHYGYTF. The CDR3 DNA sequence: TGTGCCAGCAGAAGGGCTGGGGGGCACTATGGCTACACCTTC.

The rearrangement links TRBV29-1 to TRBJ2-7; TRBD1 matches at 8 bases. The CDR3 covers 13 residues. J was trimmed by 4 bases and V by 5 bases; bases with no gene match: 7. Germline CDR1 reads SQVTM; CDR2 reads ANQGSEA. CDR3 DNA: TGCAGCGTTCGGACAGGGCCGGGTTACGAGCAGTACTTC. This gives the protein CSVRTGPGYEQYF.

This clonotype was detected many times. This chain's CDR3 is CASSLQASSSYNEQFF. CDR3 nucleotides: TGCGCCAGCAGCTTGCAAGCTTCTAGCTCCTACAATGAGCAGTTCTTC. The chain joins TRBV5-1 to TRBJ2-1, with D uncertain. From germline, CDR1 is SGHRS and CDR2 YFSETQ. The V end lost 1 base, the J end lost 0 bases, and 11 bases lay between the germline ends. This CDR3 spans 16 amino acids.

The chain combines TRBV27 with TRBJ2-1; no clear D. The J call may be mistaken, given a closer DNA end match to TRBJ2-7. There are 14 residues in the CDR3. The germline V gene encodes CDR1 MNHEY and CDR2 SMNVEV (reference sequence). The CDR3 loop reads CASSFISSYNEQYF. The CDR3 DNA reads as TGTGCCAGCAGTTTTATAAGCTCCTACAATGAGCAGTACTTC.

This chain uses TRBV29-1 with TRBJ2-4, with D unclear. The germline CDR1 and CDR2 sequences are SQVTM and ANQGSEA. Between the trimmed V and J ends, which lost 4 bases and 13 bases, there was a span of 11 bases. The CDR3 is 10 amino acids. The CDR3 spells CSVAEYEQYF. The CDR3 nucleotides are TGCAGCGTTGCTGAGTATGAGCAGTACTTC.